This T cell receptor (beta chain) was identified during a study of blood T cells in healthy people across ages. For the second PCR, which ran for 7 to 11 cycles, a sample-barcoded 5' primer and a J-beta primer mix were used. MiXCR, run by TCRdb on the 5' RACE reads, gives a single entry per CDR3 protein. The repertoire holds 1.5 million to 2 million distinct CDR3 sequences, with 28% as singletons. What was sequenced was blood. The TCR originated in a woman between 25 and 40 years old in good health.

Written as DNA, the CDR3 is TGCAGTTGCCGGGACTTACCTTCGGAGACCCAGTACTTC. Its protein is CSCRDLPSETQYF. This chain connects TRBV20-1 to TRBJ2-5; weak D call: TRBD2 (6 bases). Germline-derived CDR1 and CDR2 are DFQATT and SNEGSKA (reference sequence). Trimming removed 8 bases from V and 5 bases from J, with 18 bases in between. The CDR3 length is 13 residues.